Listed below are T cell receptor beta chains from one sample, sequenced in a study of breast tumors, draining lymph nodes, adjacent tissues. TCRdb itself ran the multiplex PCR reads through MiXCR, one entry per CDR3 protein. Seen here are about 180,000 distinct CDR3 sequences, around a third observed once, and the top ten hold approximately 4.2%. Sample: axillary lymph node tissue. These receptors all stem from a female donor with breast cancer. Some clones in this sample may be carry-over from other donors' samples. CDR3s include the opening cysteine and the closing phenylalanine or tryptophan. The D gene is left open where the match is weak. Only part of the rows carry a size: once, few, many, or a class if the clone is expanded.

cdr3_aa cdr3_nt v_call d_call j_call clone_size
CASSLALRLVGEQFF TGTGCCAGCAGTCTAGCGCTAAGACTAGTCGGGGAGCAGTTCTTC TRBV12-3/TRBV12-4 . TRBJ2-1 .
CASSERSTGGATPLHF TGCGCCAGCAGTGAGAGGTCGACCGGGGGTGCTACACCCCTCCACTTT TRBV10-1 . TRBJ1-6 .
CASSDVTGGGYTF TGTGCCAGCAGTGATGTCACAGGGGGGGGCTACACCTTC TRBV6-1 TRBD1 TRBJ1-2 few
CASSVTGISNQPQHF TGTGCCAGCAGTGTAACAGGGATAAGCAATCAGCCCCAGCATTTT TRBV2 . TRBJ1-5 many
CASSLSGQGAYEQYF TGTGCCAGCAGTTTATCGGGACAGGGGGCCTACGAGCAGTACTTC TRBV6-5 TRBD1 TRBJ2-7 many
CATSYSWDGYTF TGTGCCACCAGTTACTCGTGGGATGGCTACACCTTC TRBV24-1 . TRBJ1-2 .
CSASDLGKAQPQHF TGCAGTGCTAGTGACCTAGGTAAGGCTCAGCCCCAGCATTTT TRBV20-1 . TRBJ1-5 .
CASSLRQGALDMQYF TGTGCCAGCAGCTTAAGACAGGGGGCTTTAGATATGCAGTATTTT TRBV7-8 TRBD1 TRBJ2-3 .
CASSISGPYNSPLYF TGTGCCAGCAGCATCTCCGGACCCTATAATTCACCCCTCTACTTT TRBV7-2 . TRBJ1-6 .
CASSAWSTEAFF TGTGCCAGCAGCGCCTGGAGCACTGAAGCTTTCTTT TRBV5-6 . TRBJ1-1 few
CASSPLRQGAFTGELFF TGTGCCAGCAGTCCCCTTAGACAGGGGGCTTTCACCGGGGAGCTGTTTTTT TRBV28 TRBD1 TRBJ2-2 few
CASTEAGGGSPLHF TGTGCCAGCACCGAAGCAGGGGGAGGATCACCCCTCCACTTT TRBV2 TRBD1 TRBJ1-6 many
CASSLVTQRGDTIYF TGTGCCAGCAGCTTAGTTACGCAGCGGGGGGACACCATATATTTT TRBV11-2 . TRBJ1-3 .
CAISRGIAGDEGTDTQYF TGTGCCATCAGTCGTGGGATAGCGGGGGATGAGGGCACAGATACGCAGTATTTT TRBV10-3 TRBD2 TRBJ2-3 medium-sized
CANSVGPGGYYEQYF TGTGCCAACAGCGTAGGTCCAGGGGGTTACTACGAGCAGTACTTC TRBV9 TRBD1 TRBJ2-7 many
CASSLEGGTIYF TGTGCCAGCAGCTTGGAGGGGGGCACCATATATTTT TRBV5-4 . TRBJ1-3 .
CATSAGAQGALNSPLHF TGTGCCACCAGCGCGGGGGCACAGGGGGCACTTAATTCACCCCTCCACTTT TRBV15 TRBD1 TRBJ1-6 .
CAWTTGPSAMYGYTF TGTGCCTGGACGACAGGGCCATCGGCGATGTATGGCTACACCTTC TRBV30 TRBD1 TRBJ1-2 many
CASSPIRGMNTEAFF TGTGCCAGCTCACCTATAAGGGGGATGAACACTGAAGCTTTCTTT TRBV18 . TRBJ1-1 .
CSARGLTSASYEQYF TGCAGTGCTAGAGGGTTGACTAGCGCGTCCTACGAGCAGTACTTC TRBV20-1 TRBD2 TRBJ2-7 .
CSAGLAGGPSGEQYF TGCAGTGCTGGCCTAGCGGGAGGGCCTTCCGGCGAGCAGTACTTC TRBV20-1 TRBD2 TRBJ2-7 many
CASSELAGGRSDTQYF TGTGCCAGCAGCGAACTAGCGGGGGGGAGGTCAGATACGCAGTATTTT TRBV2 TRBD2 TRBJ2-3 .
CASSLGGRRGETQYF TGTGCCAGCAGCTTGGGGGGCAGGCGTGGAGAGACCCAGTACTTC TRBV5-5 . TRBJ2-5 many
CASSRTSGGNYNEQFF TGTGCCAGCAGTCGGACTAGCGGGGGCAACTACAATGAGCAGTTCTTC TRBV6-6 TRBD2 TRBJ2-1 many
CASSLRGQGPYEQYF TGTGCCAGCAGTCTTCGGGGACAGGGCCCCTACGAGCAGTACTTC TRBV6-1 TRBD1 TRBJ2-7 many
CASSASGSGREQSF TGTGCCAGCAGCGCTAGCGGGTCTGGCCGCGAGCAGTCCTTC TRBV9 TRBD2 TRBJ2-1 once
CASSRLAGSYEQYF TGTGCCAGCAGCCGATTAGCGGGCTCCTACGAGCAGTACTTC TRBV12-3/TRBV12-4 TRBD2 TRBJ2-7 many
CAWNRGDYGYTF TGTGCCTGGAACAGGGGTGACTATGGCTACACCTTC TRBV30 TRBD1 TRBJ1-2 many
CASSQTNYGYTF TGTGCCAGTAGTCAGACTAACTATGGCTACACCTTC TRBV19 . TRBJ1-2 many
CASSSRSGSPYEQYF TGTGCCAGCAGCTCCCGTAGCGGGTCCCCCTACGAGCAGTACTTC TRBV11-3 TRBD2 TRBJ2-7 many
CASSLSGDRDHGYPF TGTGCCAGCAGCCTATCCGGTGACAGGGACCATGGCTACCCCTTC TRBV7-6 TRBD1 TRBJ1-2 few
CAISGTPSGQPQHF TGTGCCATCAGTGGGACACCTTCGGGTCAGCCCCAGCATTTT TRBV10-3 . TRBJ1-5 many